This T cell receptor beta chain was documented in a study of molecular identifiers for immune sequencing clone quantification. Study-wide background: Replicate runs used RNA from about 19,000 or 110,000 naive CD8 cells, which was split five ways into aliquots, and four of those aliquots were then sequenced. Study outcomes and limitations: Under 1% of molecules in naive cells, but over 99% of effector molecules, belonged to clones above 20 RNA copies.

Germline V gives CDR1 LNHDA, CDR2 SQIVND (reference sequence). This CDR3 spans 14 amino acids. V lost 7 bases to trimming and J lost 4 bases; unmatched junction nucleotides: 7. Sorted cells numbering roughly 18,000 to 1,100,000, with 10%, 30% or 50% RNA, yielded the naive CD8 libraries. TCRdb reanalysed the PCR reads using MiXCR and keeps one entry per CDR3 protein. In the table there are a few hundred thousand distinct CDR3 sequences, about 21% of which are singletons. The table lists this clonotype with a few counts. Its antigen is still unknown. This TCR derives from a human donor in good health. Some libraries in this study had Jurkat cell RNA spiked in. V gene TRBV19 combines with J gene TRBJ2-3; 8 bases map to TRBD2. The sample comprised naive CD8+ T cells from blood, with Jurkat cell RNA spiked in. Documented subset: FACS-sorted CD8+CD4-CCR7+CD45RA+ naive T cells. This CDR3 reads CASKSGSGPDTQYF. The CDR3 DNA follows: TGTGCCAGTAAAAGCGGGAGTGGCCCAGATACGCAGTATTTT.